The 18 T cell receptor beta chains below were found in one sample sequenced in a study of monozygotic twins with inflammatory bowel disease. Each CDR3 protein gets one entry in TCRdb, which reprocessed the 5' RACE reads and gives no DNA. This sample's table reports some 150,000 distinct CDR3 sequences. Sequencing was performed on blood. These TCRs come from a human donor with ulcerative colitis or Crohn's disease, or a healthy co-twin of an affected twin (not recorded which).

The CDR3 loop reads CATSGTGVSGANVLTF. The chain recombines TRBV24-1 with TRBJ2-6; TCRdb gives TRBD1 as the D gene, but with no DNA this cannot be confirmed. The CDR3 extends over 16 amino acids. Germline V gene sequence: CDR1 KGHDR, CDR2 SFDVKD.

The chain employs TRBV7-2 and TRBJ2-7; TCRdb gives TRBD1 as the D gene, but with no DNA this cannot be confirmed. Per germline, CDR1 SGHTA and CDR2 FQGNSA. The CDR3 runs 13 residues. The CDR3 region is CASSLQTGVEQYF.

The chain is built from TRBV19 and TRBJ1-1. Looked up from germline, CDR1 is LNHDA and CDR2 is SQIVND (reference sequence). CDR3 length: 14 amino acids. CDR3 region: CASSLSVTNTEAFF. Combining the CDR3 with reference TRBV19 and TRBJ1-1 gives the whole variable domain DGGITQSPKYLFRKEGQNVTLSCEQNLNHDAMYWYRQDPGQGLRLIYYSQIVNDFQKGDIAEGYSVSREKKESFPLTVTSAQKNPTAFYLCASSLSVTNTEAFFGQGTRLTVV.

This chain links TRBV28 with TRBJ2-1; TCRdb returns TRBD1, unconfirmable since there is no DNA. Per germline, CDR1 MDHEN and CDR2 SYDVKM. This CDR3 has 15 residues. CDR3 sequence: CASSSQRQGGCEQFF.

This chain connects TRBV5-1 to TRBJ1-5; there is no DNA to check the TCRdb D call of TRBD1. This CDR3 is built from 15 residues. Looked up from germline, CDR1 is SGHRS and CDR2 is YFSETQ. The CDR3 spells CASSSNPGNNQPQHF. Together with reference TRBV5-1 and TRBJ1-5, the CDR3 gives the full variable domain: KAGVTQTPRYLIKTRGQQVTLSCSPISGHRSVSWYQQTPGQGLQFLFEYFSETQRNKGNFPGRFSGRQFSNSRSEMNVSTLELGDSALYLCASSSNPGNNQPQHFGDGTRLSIL.

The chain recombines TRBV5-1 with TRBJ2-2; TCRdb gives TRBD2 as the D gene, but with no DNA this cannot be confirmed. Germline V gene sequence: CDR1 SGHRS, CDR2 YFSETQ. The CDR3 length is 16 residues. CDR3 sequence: CASSLNGLADTGELFF. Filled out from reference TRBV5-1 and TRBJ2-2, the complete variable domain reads KAGVTQTPRYLIKTRGQQVTLSCSPISGHRSVSWYQQTPGQGLQFLFEYFSETQRNKGNFPGRFSGRQFSNSRSEMNVSTLELGDSALYLCASSLNGLADTGELFFGEGSRLTVL.

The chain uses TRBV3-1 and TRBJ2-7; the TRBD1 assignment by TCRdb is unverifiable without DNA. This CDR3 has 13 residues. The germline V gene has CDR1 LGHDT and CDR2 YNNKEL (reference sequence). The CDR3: CASSRDRLYEQYF.

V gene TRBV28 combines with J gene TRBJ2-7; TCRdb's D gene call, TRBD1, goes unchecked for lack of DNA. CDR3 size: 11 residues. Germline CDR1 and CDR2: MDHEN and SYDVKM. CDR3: CASRGPGEQYF. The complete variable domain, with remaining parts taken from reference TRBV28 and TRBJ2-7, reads DVKVTQSSRYLVKRTGEKVFLECVQDMDHENMFWYRQDPGLGLRLIYFSYDVKMKEKGDIPEGYSVSREKKERFSLILESASTNQTSMYLCASRGPGEQYFGPGTRLTVT.

The CDR3 region is CASRTRTSGIYNEQFF. The chain employs TRBV7-2 and TRBJ2-1; TCRdb names TRBD2, which stays unverified in the absence of DNA. The CDR3 has 16 amino acids. Germline V gene data show CDR1 as SGHTA and CDR2 as FQGNSA. Filled out from reference TRBV7-2 and TRBJ2-1, the complete variable domain reads GAGVSQSPSNKVTEKGKDVELRCDPISGHTALYWYRQSLGQGLEFLIYFQGNSAPDKSGLPSDRFSAERTGGSVSTLTIQRTQQEDSAVYLCASRTRTSGIYNEQFFGPGTRLTVL.

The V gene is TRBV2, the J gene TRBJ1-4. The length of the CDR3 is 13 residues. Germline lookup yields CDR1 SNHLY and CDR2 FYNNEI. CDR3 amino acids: CASSEARGEKLFF.

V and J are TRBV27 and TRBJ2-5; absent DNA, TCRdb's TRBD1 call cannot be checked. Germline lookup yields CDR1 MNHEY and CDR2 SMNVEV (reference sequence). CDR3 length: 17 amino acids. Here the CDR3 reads CASSPPVWGSGRETQYF.

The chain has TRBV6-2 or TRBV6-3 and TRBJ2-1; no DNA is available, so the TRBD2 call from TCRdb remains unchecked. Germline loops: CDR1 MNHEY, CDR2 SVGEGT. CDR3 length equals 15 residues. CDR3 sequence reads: CASREGRDYPNEQFF.

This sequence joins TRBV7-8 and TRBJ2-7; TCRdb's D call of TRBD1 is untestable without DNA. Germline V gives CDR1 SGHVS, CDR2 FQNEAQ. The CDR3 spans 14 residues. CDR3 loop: CASSLGGVFYEQYF.

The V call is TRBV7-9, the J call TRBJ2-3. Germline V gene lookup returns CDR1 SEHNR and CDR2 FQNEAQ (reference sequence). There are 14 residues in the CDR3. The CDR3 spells CASSPRLASDTQYF. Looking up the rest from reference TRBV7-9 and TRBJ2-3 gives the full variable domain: DTGVSQNPRHKITKRGQNVTFRCDPISEHNRLYWYRQTLGQGPEFLTYFQNEAQLEKSRLLSDRFSAERPKGSFSTLEIQRTEQGDSAMYLCASSPRLASDTQYFGPGTRLTVL.

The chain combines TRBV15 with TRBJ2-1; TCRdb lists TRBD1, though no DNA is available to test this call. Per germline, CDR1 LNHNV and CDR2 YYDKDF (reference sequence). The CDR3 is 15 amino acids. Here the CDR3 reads CATSRSYRGPQEQFF.

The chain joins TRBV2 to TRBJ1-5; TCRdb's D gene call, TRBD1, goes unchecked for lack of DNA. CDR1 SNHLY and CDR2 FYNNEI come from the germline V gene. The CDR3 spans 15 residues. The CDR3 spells CASSALSRGDQPQHF. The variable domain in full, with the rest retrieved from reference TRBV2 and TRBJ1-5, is EPEVTQTPSHQVTQMGQEVILRCVPISNHLYFYWYRQILGQKVEFLVSFYNNEISEKSEIFDDQFSVERPDGSNFTLKIRSTKLEDSAMYFCASSALSRGDQPQHFGDGTRLSIL.

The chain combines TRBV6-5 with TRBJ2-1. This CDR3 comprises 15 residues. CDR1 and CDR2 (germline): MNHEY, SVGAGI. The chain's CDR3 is CASSYSSSSYNEQFF.

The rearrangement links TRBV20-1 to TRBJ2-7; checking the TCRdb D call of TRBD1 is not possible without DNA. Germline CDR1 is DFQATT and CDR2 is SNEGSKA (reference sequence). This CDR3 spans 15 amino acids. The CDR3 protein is CSAPPSGVGSYEQYF.